This T cell receptor beta chain appears in the sequencing data of a study of blood T cell repertoires in COVID-19. Germline CDR1 reads SGHRS; CDR2 reads YFSETQ. V lost 0 bases to trimming and J lost 6 bases, with 10 bases between them. CDR3 length: 13 residues. Assay used: immunoSEQ multiplex PCR; TCRdb lists only in-frame clones, some missing. The sample includes about 240,000 clones, roughly 87% seen only once; the top ten take 6% to 9%. V and J are TRBV5-1 and TRBJ2-7, with a possible D match to TRBD2 (5 bases). The sequence derives from a man in his fifties or sixties who had recovered from COVID-19. Sequenced sample: peripheral blood. The CDR3: CASSLVSGSEQYF. The CDR3, as DNA: TGCGCCAGCAGCTTGGTATCGGGATCCGAGCAGTACTTC.